These 5 T cell receptor beta chains were sequenced from one sample in a study of memory CD4+ T cells and cytomegalovirus serostatus. Measured with immunoSEQ multiplex PCR; TCRdb has only the in-frame clones, and not every one. The table shows roughly 48,000 clones, with around 82% occurring only once. The sort gate was single viable CD3+CD4+CD8-CD45RO+ cells for memory CD4+ T cells. Material for sequencing was memory CD4+ T cells from blood. These receptors were collected from an adult in good health and CMV-seropositive.

This clone has just a few counts. The chain links TRBV11-2 to TRBJ1-1; no definite D call. Germline lookup yields CDR1 SGHAT and CDR2 FQNNGV. The CDR3 totals 12 residues. V was pared by 1 base and J by 5 bases, with 5 bases between. The CDR3 loop is CASSLVWTEAFF. CDR3 sequence (DNA): TGTGCCAGCAGCTTAGTATGGACTGAAGCTTTCTTT. The full variable domain, completed using reference TRBV11-2 and TRBJ1-1, is EAGVAQSPRYKIIEKRQSVAFWCNPISGHATLYWYQQILGQGPKLLIQFQNNGVVDDSQLPKDRFSAERLKGVDSTLKIQPAKLEDSAVYLCASSLVWTEAFFGQGTRLTVV.

This rearrangement joins TRBV30 to TRBJ1-3; maybe TRBD1 (6 bases). The CDR3 covers 16 residues. CDR1 is GTSNPN and CDR2 is SVGIG in the germline V gene (reference sequence). The V end lost 3 bases, the J end lost 0 bases, and 15 bases lay between the germline ends. The CDR3 protein is CAWRVHRANSGNTIYF. The CDR3 bases are TGTGCCTGGAGGGTTCACAGGGCCAACTCTGGAAACACCATATATTTT.

CDR3 region: CASSPGLAGSAYEQYF. The CDR3 DNA is TGTGCCAGCAGCCCGGGACTAGCGGGATCTGCCTACGAGCAGTACTTC. The chain couples TRBV7-2 to TRBJ2-7; 13 nucleotides align to TRBD2. This CDR3 is built from 16 residues. CDR1 is SGHTA, CDR2 FQGNSA, per germline. The junction had 6 bases not matched to a gene; V was cut back by 5 bases and J by 2 bases.

In DNA form, the CDR3 reads TGTGCCAGCAGGACAGCGGGAGGGCTAAAGACCCAGTACTTC. Amino acid sequence: CASRTAGGLKTQYF. This chain joins TRBV7-2 and TRBJ2-5; 10 bases agree with TRBD2. This CDR3 has 14 amino acids. Losses at the gene ends were 6 bases for V and 6 bases for J; bases not matched to a gene: 7. Germline CDR1 and CDR2: SGHTA and FQGNSA.

This rearrangement joins TRBV28 to TRBJ1-2; a possible D gene is TRBD1 (6 bases). This CDR3 contains 15 residues. Germline assignment: CDR1 MDHEN and CDR2 SYDVKM. V gave up 5 bases and J gave up 3 bases, with 16 bases separating them. The CDR3 loop reads CASSPIVEGDYGYTF. DNA for the CDR3: TGTGCCAGCAGTCCCATCGTTGAGGGGGACTATGGCTACACCTTC.